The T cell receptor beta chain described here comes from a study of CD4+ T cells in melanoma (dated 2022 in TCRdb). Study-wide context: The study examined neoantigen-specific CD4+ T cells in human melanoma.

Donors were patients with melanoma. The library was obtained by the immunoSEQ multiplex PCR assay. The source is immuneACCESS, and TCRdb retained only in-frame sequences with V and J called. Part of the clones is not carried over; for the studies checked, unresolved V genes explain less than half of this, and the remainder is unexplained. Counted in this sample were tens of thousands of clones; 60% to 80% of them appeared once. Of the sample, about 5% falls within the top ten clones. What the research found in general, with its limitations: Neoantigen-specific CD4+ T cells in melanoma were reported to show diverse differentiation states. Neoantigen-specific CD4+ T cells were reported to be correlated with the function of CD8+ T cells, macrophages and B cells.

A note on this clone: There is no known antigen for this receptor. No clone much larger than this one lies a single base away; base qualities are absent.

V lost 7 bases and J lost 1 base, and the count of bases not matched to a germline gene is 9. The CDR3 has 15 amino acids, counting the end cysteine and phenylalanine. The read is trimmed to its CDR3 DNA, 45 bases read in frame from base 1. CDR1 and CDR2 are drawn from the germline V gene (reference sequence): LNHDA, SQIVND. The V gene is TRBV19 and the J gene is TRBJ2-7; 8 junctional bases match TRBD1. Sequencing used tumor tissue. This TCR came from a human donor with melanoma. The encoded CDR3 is CASNSGTGVSYEQYF. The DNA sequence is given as TGTGCCAGTAACTCCGGGACAGGAGTTTCCTACGAGCAGTACTTC.